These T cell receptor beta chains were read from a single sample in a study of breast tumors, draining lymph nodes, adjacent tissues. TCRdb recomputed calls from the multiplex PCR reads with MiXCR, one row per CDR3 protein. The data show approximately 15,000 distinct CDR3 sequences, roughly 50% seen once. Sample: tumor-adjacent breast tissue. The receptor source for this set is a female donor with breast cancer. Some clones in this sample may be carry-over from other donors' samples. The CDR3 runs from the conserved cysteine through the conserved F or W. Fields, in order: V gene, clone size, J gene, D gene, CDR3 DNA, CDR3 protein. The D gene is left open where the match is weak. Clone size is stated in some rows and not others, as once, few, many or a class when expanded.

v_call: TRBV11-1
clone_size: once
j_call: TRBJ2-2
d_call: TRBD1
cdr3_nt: TGTGCCAGCAGCCTAGGGGACAGGGGGCGGATCGGGGAGCTGTTTTTT
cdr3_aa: CASSLGDRGRIGELFF

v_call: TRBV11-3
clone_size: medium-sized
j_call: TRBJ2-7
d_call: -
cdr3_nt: TGTGCCAGCAGCTCCAGGGGAAAGGACTACGAGCAGTACTTC
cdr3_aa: CASSSRGKDYEQYF

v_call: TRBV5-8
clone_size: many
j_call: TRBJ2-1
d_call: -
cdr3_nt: TGTGCCAGCAGCAGCGGATTGGCTCCCGGGGGCAATGAGCAGTTCTTC
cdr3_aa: CASSSGLAPGGNEQFF

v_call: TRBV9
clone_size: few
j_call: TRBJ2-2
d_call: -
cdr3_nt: TGTGCCAGCAGCGTACGACTCCACACAGGGAACACCGGGGAGCTGTTTTTT
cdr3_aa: CASSVRLHTGNTGELFF

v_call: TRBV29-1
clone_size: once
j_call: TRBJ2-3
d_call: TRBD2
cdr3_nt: TGCAGCGTCACGGGACTAGCGGGAGATGGGACAGGTACGCAGTATTTT
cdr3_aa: CSVTGLAGDGTGTQYF

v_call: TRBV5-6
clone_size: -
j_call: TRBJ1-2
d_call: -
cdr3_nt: TGTGCCAGCAGCTTGGAGCAGACAGAGCGCTACACCTTC
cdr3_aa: CASSLEQTERYTF

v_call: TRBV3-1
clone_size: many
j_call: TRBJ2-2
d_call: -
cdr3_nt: TGTGCCAGCAGCCAAGGAGATACCGGGGAGCTGTTTTTT
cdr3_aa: CASSQGDTGELFF

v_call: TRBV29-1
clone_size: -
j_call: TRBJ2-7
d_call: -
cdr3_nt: TGCAGCGTTGATTACGCCTACGAGCAGTACTTC
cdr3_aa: CSVDYAYEQYF

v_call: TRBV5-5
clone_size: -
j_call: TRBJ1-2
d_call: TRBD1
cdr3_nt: TGTGCCAGCAGCTTGGTGACAGGGTACGGCTACACCTTC
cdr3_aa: CASSLVTGYGYTF

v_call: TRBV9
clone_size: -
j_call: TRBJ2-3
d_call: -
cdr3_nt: -
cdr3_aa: CASSVGHGTYEQSFGPGDTQYF

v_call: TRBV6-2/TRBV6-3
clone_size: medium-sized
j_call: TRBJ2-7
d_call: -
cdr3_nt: TGTGCCAGCAGTTCCGGGGGACAAATCTACGAGCAGTACTTC
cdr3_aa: CASSSGGQIYEQYF

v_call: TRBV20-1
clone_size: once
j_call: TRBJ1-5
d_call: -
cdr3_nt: TGCAGTGCTAGAGATCCGCAGGGCCCCCAGCCCCAGCATTTT
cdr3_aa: CSARDPQGPQPQHF

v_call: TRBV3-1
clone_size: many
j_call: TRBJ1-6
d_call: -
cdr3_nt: TGTGCCAGCAGCCAAGTCAAGAGAGGAAGGTCACCCCTCCACTTT
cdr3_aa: CASSQVKRGRSPLHF

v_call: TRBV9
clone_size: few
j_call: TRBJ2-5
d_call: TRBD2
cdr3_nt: TGTGCCAGCAGCCCCTTCAGCGGGGGCAATACTCCAAGAGACACCCAGTACTTC
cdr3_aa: CASSPFSGGNTPRDTQYF

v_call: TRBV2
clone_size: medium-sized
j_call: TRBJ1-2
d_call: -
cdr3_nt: TGTGCCAGCAGTATACAAGCGGGACACCCCAACTATGGCTACACCTTC
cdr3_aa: CASSIQAGHPNYGYTF

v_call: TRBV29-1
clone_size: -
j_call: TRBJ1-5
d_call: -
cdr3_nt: TGCAGCGTTGGGGCGGGTCAGCCCCAGCATTTT
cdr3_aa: CSVGAGQPQHF

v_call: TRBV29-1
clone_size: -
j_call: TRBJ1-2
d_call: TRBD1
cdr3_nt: TGCAGCGTTTACGGGACAGGGGGGGGCTACACCTTC
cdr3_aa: CSVYGTGGGYTF

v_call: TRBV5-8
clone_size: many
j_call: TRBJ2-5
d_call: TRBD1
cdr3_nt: TGTGCCAGCAGCCAACAGGGGGCCGGGGAGACCCAGTACTTC
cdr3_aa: CASSQQGAGETQYF

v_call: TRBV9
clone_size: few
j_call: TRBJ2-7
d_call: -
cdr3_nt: TGTGCCAGCAGCGTAGTCCCCCTCGAGAACGAGCAGTACTTC
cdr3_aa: CASSVVPLENEQYF

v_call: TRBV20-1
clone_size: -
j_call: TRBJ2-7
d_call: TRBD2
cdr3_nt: TGCAGTGCCCCGGGACTAGCGACCTACGAGCAGTACTTC
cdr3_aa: CSAPGLATYEQYF